The rows below give T cell receptor beta chains drawn from one sample of a study of human T cells and chemical hapten exposure. TCRdb re-analysed the RACE reads in MiXCR, keeping a single row per CDR3 protein. The table includes under 200,000 distinct CDR3 sequences, about 31% detected once. The source was whole blood, collected in connection with sensitization to the hapten diphenylcyclopropenone (DPC). Every receptor here comes from a woman aged 25 to 39 with alopecia areata. Some clones in this sample may be carry-over from other donors' samples. Each CDR3 is given with its conserved first and last residue. A D gene is named only where the DNA matches it firmly. Size is stated for part of the rows, as once, few or many counts, or as a class when the clone is expanded.

-,TRBJ2-1,TRBD1,TRBV29-1,TGCAGCGTTGAAAGGGTCGACAGGGGGACCTACAATGAGCAGTTCTTC,CSVERVDRGTYNEQFF
few,TRBJ2-1,-,TRBV29-1,TGCAGCGTCATAGCGGAGTGGGACAATGAGCAGTTCTTC,CSVIAEWDNEQFF
few,TRBJ2-1,TRBD2,TRBV28,TGTGCCAGCACCCTCCCTAGAGGACTAGCGAGAGGGCCACCGGAGCAGTTCTTC,CASTLPRGLARGPPEQFF
few,TRBJ2-5,-,TRBV29-1,TGCAGCGTGGGCCCCCTGGGAGAGACCCAGTACTTC,CSVGPLGETQYF
-,TRBJ1-1,-,TRBV7-4,TGTGCCAGCATCGCTATTTTGGTCACTGAAGCTTTCTTT,CASIAILVTEAFF
few,TRBJ2-7,-,TRBV18,TGTGCCAGCTCACCGAGCCGGGGAACTTGGGAGCAGTACTTC,CASSPSRGTWEQYF
-,TRBJ2-5,-,TRBV7-2,TGTGCCAGCAGCTTAGCGCCAGGCCCCACGGAGACCCAGTACTTC,CASSLAPGPTETQYF
-,TRBJ2-3,-,TRBV20-1,TGCAGTGCTCCCCCCCCCCGGGACACGAGAGATACGCAGTATTTT,CSAPPPRDTRDTQYF
-,TRBJ2-3,TRBD1,TRBV28,TGTGCCAGCAGTGAGGGACAGGTCGACTATACGCAGTATTTT,CASSEGQVDYTQYF
-,TRBJ1-1,-,TRBV5-4,TGTGCCAGCAGCTTCTGGTCTGGGAACACTGAAGCTTTCTTT,CASSFWSGNTEAFF
few,TRBJ1-5,TRBD1,TRBV7-2,TGTGCCAGCAGCTTACAGGGGGCAGGGCAGCCCCAGCATTTT,CASSLQGAGQPQHF
few,TRBJ1-3,-,TRBV7-2,TGTGCCAGCAGGCCCGGGACCCCCTCGAACACCATATATTTT,CASRPGTPSNTIYF
-,TRBJ2-1,TRBD1,TRBV28,TGTGCCAGCAGAGGGACAGGGGGCCCATACAATGAGCAGTTCTTC,CASRGTGGPYNEQFF
-,TRBJ2-1,-,TRBV12-3/TRBV12-4,TGTGCCAGCATCTGGGGGTTTTCATCCTACAATGAGCAGTTCTTC,CASIWGFSSYNEQFF
-,TRBJ1-2,-,TRBV5-1,TGCGCCAGCAGCTTTGATGGGAGTCGAGGCACCTTC,CASSFDGSRGTF
few,TRBJ2-1,-,TRBV5-1,TGCGCCAGCAGCTTGGAGACACTCTCCTACAATGAGCAGTTCTTC,CASSLETLSYNEQFF
few,TRBJ2-5,-,TRBV7-2,TGTGCCAGCAGCTCGCCGGGACTGGAAGAGACCCAGTACTTC,CASSSPGLEETQYF
-,TRBJ2-7,TRBD2,TRBV4-3,TGCGCCAGCAGCCAAGAATCGACTAGCCGGTCCTACGAGCAGTACTTC,CASSQESTSRSYEQYF
-,TRBJ1-4,TRBD1,TRBV12-3/TRBV12-4,TGTGCCAGCAGTCGACAGGGGCTTGATAATGAAAAACTGTTTTTT,CASSRQGLDNEKLFF
-,TRBJ1-6,-,TRBV9,TGTGCCAGCAGCGTAGGTGCGGGTGGGAATTCACCCCTCCACTTT,CASSVGAGGNSPLHF
-,TRBJ2-1,-,TRBV29-1,TGCAGCGTTGAAAGTGCGGGGAATGAGCAGTTCTTC,CSVESAGNEQFF
few,TRBJ1-2,TRBD1,TRBV29-1,TGCAGCGTGCGAAGACAGGGGGCTCATGGCTACACCTTC,CSVRRQGAHGYTF
few,TRBJ2-7,-,TRBV6-1,TGTGCCAGCAGTAACGAGAGATGGGCCTTGTACTTC,CASSNERWALYF
once,TRBJ2-3,TRBD2,TRBV29-1,TGCAGCGTTCTTCGGCTAGCGGGGTCAGATACGCAGTATTTT,CSVLRLAGSDTQYF
-,TRBJ2-7,-,TRBV11-2,TGTGCCAGCAGCAACTCGGGGCTTAGCTCCTACGAGCAGTACTTC,CASSNSGLSSYEQYF
few,TRBJ2-1,TRBD1,TRBV5-1,TGCGCCAGCAGCTCACAGGGGCAAGAGCAGTTCTTC,CASSSQGQEQFF
few,TRBJ1-2,TRBD1,TRBV10-3,TGTGCCATCGGGGGGACAGGGGTACCTGGCTACACCTTC,CAIGGTGVPGYTF
-,TRBJ1-4,-,TRBV4-1,TGTGCCAGCAGCCAAGAATGGGGGGCTAGGGAAAAACTGTTTTTT,CASSQEWGAREKLFF
few,TRBJ2-3,-,TRBV4-1,TGCGCCAGCAGCCAAGATCTAGATACGCAGTATTTT,CASSQDLDTQYF
-,TRBJ1-6,TRBD1,TRBV25-1,TGTGCCAGCAGTTTGGGGCGTACCCAGGGGGTTAATTCACCCCTCCACTTT,CASSLGRTQGVNSPLHF
-,TRBJ2-6,-,TRBV20-1,TGCAGTGCTGCTCAGGGCGCTGGGGCCAACGTCCTGACTTTC,CSAAQGAGANVLTF
few,TRBJ2-3,-,TRBV9,TGTGCCAGCAGAATAGACACACGCACAGATACGCAGTATTTT,CASRIDTRTDTQYF
-,TRBJ1-6,TRBD1,TRBV11-2,TGTGCCAGCAGCCCACTTTCGGGACAGGGGGCCAATTCACCCCTCCACTTT,CASSPLSGQGANSPLHF